What follows describes a single TCR beta chain. This receptor's antigen is unknown. It has no much larger one-base neighbor in the sample; base qualities were not kept. The data were obtained in a study of early T cells in non-severe SARS-CoV-2 infection (dated by TCRdb to the early 2020s). Study-wide context: TCR sequencing used bulk RNA from unsorted whole blood, so alpha and beta chains could not be paired. Study-wide conclusions, independent of this receptor: VDJdb matching was skewed toward anti-spike CD8 responses, so virus-specific expansions were likely underestimated and private and CD4 specificities were missed.

Libraries came from 5' RACE. This sample was sequenced with a NextSeq 500. In the TCR library protocol, unique molecular identifiers were attached to individual cDNA molecules to correct for PCR bias and sequencing error. Both TCR alpha and beta chains were sequenced, and tight co-correlation was observed between alpha and beta sequence abundances in each sample. Per the authors' processing: Decombinator V4 was used to perform V gene, J gene and CDR3 annotation of TCR sequences. TCRs were defined as expanded if a significant change between any two time points was detected under a Poisson model with p below 0.0001. Abundances of TCRs were expressed as counts per million after normalisation to the total number of TCRs sequenced in each sample. TRAV1-2 paired with TRAJ12, TRAJ20 or TRAJ33 defined MAIT TCRs, while TRAV10 paired with TRAJ18 defined iNKT TCRs. A search of VDJdb, accessed on 1 November 2021, was run for TCRs annotated to CMV, EBV and SARS-CoV-2, with TCRs annotated for multiple antigens excluded. Starting from the raw public reads, TCRdb applied fastp trimming at Q25, assembled clones with MiXCR and retained in-frame beta chains. Under each unique CDR3 protein, matching rows form one entry showing the most common genes and DNA. TCRdb's processing, not the authors', yielded these V and J calls. In this sample the table shows about 90,000 distinct CDR3 sequences, about an eighth of which occur a single time. 4% to 4.5% of the sample goes to the ten largest clones.

Reading from cysteine to phenylalanine, the CDR3 counts 13 amino acids. The retained sequence is limited to the CDR3, 39 bases, with the frame set at the first base. From a lookup of the germline V gene (reference sequence), CDR1 and CDR2 are MNHEY and SMNVEV. The V end loses 4 bases and the J end loses 8 bases, and a stretch of 12 bases separates them. This was a case-control study nested in a cohort of healthcare workers in London, UK, who had nasopharyngeal swab PCR tests and blood samples taken every week. Healthcare workers were recruited during the week of the UK lockdown, between 23 and 31 March 2020, and followed weekly for up to roughly 15 weeks.

The sequence derives from an adult who was a healthcare worker with PCR-confirmed SARS-CoV-2 infection or an uninfected control (not recorded which). Here the chain combines TRBV27 and TRBJ2-1; a tentative D call is TRBD1 (5 bases match). The source was whole blood, collected at baseline. The DNA reads TGTGCCAGCAGTTCCCTTAGGGGCGATGAGCAGTTCTTC. Its protein product is CASSSLRGDEQFF.